Sequencing of this T cell receptor (beta chain) was carried out in a study of blood T cell repertoires in COVID-19. About the research overall: Samples of COVID-19 (acute and convalescent) were obtained from the United States, Italy and Spain.

The CDR3 totals 16 residues. Germline V gene sequence: CDR1 LNHDA, CDR2 SQIVND (reference sequence). V dropped 5 bases and J dropped 7; count of bases not matched to a gene: 7. Per the authors' pipeline: Researchers report that nucleated cell counts were estimated from reference gene primer amplification. The table came from immunoSEQ multiplex PCR; TCRdb's copy has only in-frame clones and leaves some out. V, J and clone size reflect that table, while D and trimming were determined from the DNA. The sample has some 100,000 clones, 81% seen once. Sequencing input: peripheral blood. The clonotype originates from a man in his 60s with acute or convalescent COVID-19. The chain uses TRBV19 and TRBJ2-3; the match to TRBD2 covers 15 bases. The CDR3 DNA follows: TGTGCCAGTAGTGTAGGACTAGCGGGGGGGCCATATACGCAGTATTTT. Its translation is CASSVGLAGGPYTQYF.